This T cell receptor beta chain was retrieved from a study of CD8 T cells in ankylosing spondylitis. CDR3 size: 17 residues. Germline lookup yields CDR1 SGHRS and CDR2 YFSETQ. Trimming pared 1 base from V and 8 bases from J, leaving 21 bases between. There are a few counts of this clonotype. TCRdb fed the 5' RACE reads into MiXCR, producing one record per CDR3 protein. The table has 150,000 to 250,000 distinct CDR3 sequences, around 13% seen once. The J gene is TRBJ1-4, the V gene TRBV5-1; TRBD1 might be the D (5 bases). The sequenced sample was blood, either unsorted or a sorted T cell fraction (not recorded which). This TCR was recovered from a male donor with ankylosing spondylitis or in good health (not recorded which). The CDR3 DNA reads as TGCGCCAGCAGCTTGCCCTCATCGACAGCAACGCAGGAAAAACTGTTTTTT. Its translation: CASSLPSSTATQEKLFF.